Listed below are T cell receptor beta chains from one sample, sequenced in a study of blood T cell repertoires in COVID-19. The protocol was immunoSEQ multiplex PCR, while the TCRdb copy is restricted to in-frame clones and leaves out a portion. Among 100,000 to 150,000 clones listed, roughly 90% were seen once. The specimen sequenced was peripheral blood. Source of these receptors: a woman of 80 years or more with acute or convalescent COVID-19. Both conserved end residues are part of each CDR3. Each record gives: J gene, D gene, V gene, clone size, CDR3 protein, CDR3 DNA. A D gene is named only where the DNA matches it firmly. Where a row states a size, it is once, few, many or the class of an expanded clone; other rows omit it.

j_gene: TRBJ1-5; d_gene: TRBD1; v_gene: TRBV6-5; abundance: once; CDR3aa: CASSRNRGQNQPQHF; CDR3nt: TGTGCCAGCAGCCGAAACAGGGGCCAAAATCAGCCCCAGCATTTT
j_gene: TRBJ2-7; d_gene: TRBD2; v_gene: TRBV28; abundance: .; CDR3aa: CASSWGTSGSHEQYF; CDR3nt: TGTGCCAGCAGTTGGGGGACTAGCGGGAGTCACGAGCAGTACTTC
j_gene: TRBJ2-7; d_gene: .; v_gene: TRBV15; abundance: .; CDR3aa: CATSGWDFYEQYF; CDR3nt: TGTGCCACCAGCGGTTGGGACTTCTACGAGCAGTACTTC
j_gene: TRBJ1-2; d_gene: TRBD1; v_gene: TRBV6-5; abundance: .; CDR3aa: CASSYYLTGAGGYTF; CDR3nt: TGTGCCAGCAGTTACTACCTAACAGGGGCGGGTGGCTACACCTTC
j_gene: TRBJ1-1; d_gene: TRBD1; v_gene: TRBV10-3; abundance: .; CDR3aa: CAIRGQGTEAFF; CDR3nt: TGTGCCATCAGAGGACAGGGGACTGAAGCTTTCTTT
j_gene: TRBJ2-2; d_gene: .; v_gene: TRBV15; abundance: .; CDR3aa: CATAPQGSRGTGELFF; CDR3nt: TGTGCCACCGCGCCACAGGGTAGCCGGGGCACCGGGGAGCTGTTTTTT
j_gene: TRBJ2-7; d_gene: .; v_gene: TRBV6-5; abundance: .; CDR3aa: CASRQAGANEQYF; CDR3nt: TGTGCCAGCCGACAGGCGGGGGCAAACGAGCAGTACTTC
j_gene: TRBJ2-3; d_gene: .; v_gene: TRBV20-1; abundance: .; CDR3aa: CSAGLDTQYF; CDR3nt: TGCAGTGCCGGACTCGATACGCAGTATTTT
j_gene: TRBJ2-2; d_gene: TRBD1; v_gene: TRBV19; abundance: .; CDR3aa: CASSIKTGANTGELFF; CDR3nt: TGTGCCAGTAGTATAAAGACAGGGGCGAACACCGGGGAGCTGTTTTTT
j_gene: TRBJ2-7; d_gene: TRBD1; v_gene: TRBV29-1; abundance: once; CDR3aa: CSVVGTGAAQYF; CDR3nt: TGCAGCGTTGTGGGGACAGGGGCAGCGCAGTACTTC
j_gene: TRBJ1-2; d_gene: TRBD1; v_gene: TRBV2; abundance: .; CDR3aa: CASSWPGGASGYTF; CDR3nt: TGTGCCAGCAGTTGGCCAGGGGGCGCCTCTGGCTACACCTTC
j_gene: TRBJ2-3; d_gene: .; v_gene: TRBV5-1; abundance: .; CDR3aa: CASSPTFGGRADTQYF; CDR3nt: TGCGCCAGCAGCCCGACTTTCGGGGGTCGAGCAGATACGCAGTATTTT
j_gene: TRBJ1-5; d_gene: .; v_gene: TRBV2; abundance: .; CDR3aa: CASTSWGGNQPQHF; CDR3nt: TGTGCCAGCACCTCGTGGGGGGGCAATCAGCCCCAGCATTTT
j_gene: TRBJ2-3; d_gene: TRBD2; v_gene: TRBV18; abundance: .; CDR3aa: CASSPSLAGAGDTQYF; CDR3nt: TGTGCCAGCTCACCTTCTCTAGCGGGAGCGGGAGATACGCAGTATTTT
j_gene: TRBJ2-4; d_gene: .; v_gene: TRBV24-1; abundance: .; CDR3aa: CATSDPGYKNIQYF; CDR3nt: TGTGCCACCAGTGATCCGGGGTACAAAAACATTCAGTACTTC
j_gene: TRBJ1-5; d_gene: .; v_gene: TRBV7-6; abundance: .; CDR3aa: CASSLGLGDNQPQHF; CDR3nt: TGTGCCAGCAGCTTAGGTTTGGGAGACAATCAGCCCCAGCATTTT
j_gene: TRBJ2-1; d_gene: .; v_gene: TRBV7-9; abundance: .; CDR3aa: CASNPVEVEQFF; CDR3nt: TGTGCCAGCAACCCTGTAGAAGTCGAACAGTTCTTC
j_gene: TRBJ1-6; d_gene: .; v_gene: TRBV2; abundance: .; CDR3aa: CASSERSLHNSPLHF; CDR3nt: TGTGCCAGCAGTGAACGCAGTCTGCATAATTCACCCCTCCACTTT
j_gene: TRBJ1-2; d_gene: TRBD1; v_gene: TRBV6-5; abundance: .; CDR3aa: CASSRQGPDYGYTF; CDR3nt: TGTGCCAGCAGCCGACAGGGCCCGGATTACGGCTACACCTTC
j_gene: TRBJ1-2; d_gene: .; v_gene: TRBV5-6; abundance: .; CDR3aa: CASSRVRDGYTF; CDR3nt: TGTGCCAGCAGCCGAGTCAGGGATGGCTACACCTTC
j_gene: TRBJ2-3; d_gene: TRBD1; v_gene: TRBV9; abundance: .; CDR3aa: CASSIWTGSGVTDTQYF; CDR3nt: TGTGCCAGCAGCATCTGGACAGGGAGTGGGGTCACAGATACGCAGTATTTT
j_gene: TRBJ1-4; d_gene: TRBD1; v_gene: TRBV5-8; abundance: .; CDR3aa: CASSSQGFREKLFF; CDR3nt: TGTGCCAGCAGCTCACAGGGGTTTCGCGAAAAACTGTTTTTT